These 5 T cell receptor beta chains were all obtained from the same sample, sequenced in a study of blood T cells in healthy people across ages (dated by TCRdb to between 2015 and 2017). The method behind the library was 5' RACE. A second PCR of about 6 to 12 cycles was performed with a sample-barcoded 5' primer and a J-beta primer mix. Using fastp at Q25 and MiXCR, TCRdb reprocessed the public reads and kept productive beta chains. Rows merge per CDR3 protein into single entries with the most common DNA and genes. The sample records around 2 million distinct CDR3 sequences, 30% to 40% of which are singletons. The top ten hold 20% to 25% of the sample. The specimen was blood. These receptors were taken from a human donor in good health.

This chain connects TRBV7-2 to TRBJ2-4; the match to TRBD2 covers 10 bases. Germline CDR1 is SGHTA and CDR2 is FQGNSA. The CDR3 spans 14 residues. Germline trimming cut 6 bases from V and 6 bases from J; bases unmatched to any gene: 5. In DNA, the CDR3 is TGTGCCAGCAGTACCCCTAGCGGGGGAAACATTCAGTACTTC. Protein: CASSTPSGGNIQYF.

The V and J genes are TRBV3-1 and TRBJ2-7; D remains ambiguous. This CDR3 has 15 amino acids. V lost 9 bases and J lost 4, with 22 bases in between. CDR1 LGHDT and CDR2 YNNKEL come from the germline V gene (reference sequence). CDR3: CASSKKPSVDYEQYF. DNA of the CDR3: TGTGCCAGTAGCAAAAAGCCCAGTGTAGATTACGAGCAGTACTTC.

This clonotype has a handful of counts. V gene TRBV7-2 combines with J gene TRBJ2-1; TRBD2 matches at 8 bases. Trimming took 2 bases from V and 9 from J; bases not matched to a gene: 9. The CDR3 is 15 amino acids. From germline, CDR1 is SGHTA and CDR2 FQGNSA. In DNA, the CDR3 is TGTGCCAGCAGCTTATGGGGCGACGGGGGGGCTGAGCAGTTCTTC. This sequence encodes CASSLWGDGGAEQFF.

Many counts were recorded for this clonotype. V usage is TRBV9 and J usage is TRBJ1-2; D gene uncertain. The germline V gene has CDR1 SGDLS and CDR2 YYNGEE. This CDR3 has 15 residues. V was pared by 0 bases and J by 3 bases, with 12 bases between. Here the CDR3 reads CASSVGLGADYGYTF. Written as DNA, the CDR3 is TGTGCCAGCAGCGTAGGCCTCGGCGCAGACTATGGCTACACCTTC.

This clonotype was seen only a few times. This sequence joins TRBV7-2 and TRBJ1-4; weak D call: TRBD1 (6 bases). Germline CDR1 SGHTA, CDR2 FQGNSA. The CDR3 is made up of 13 amino acids. The V end was cut by 5 bases, the J end by 6 bases, with 10 bases between. CDR3 sequence: CASSTNRDEKLFF. CDR3 DNA sequence: TGTGCCAGCAGCACGAACAGGGATGAAAAACTGTTTTTT.